The clone carrying this TCR beta chain was picked up many times. The entry originates in a study of T cells in Graves' hyperthyroidism and ophthalmopathy. The source material, RNA transcripts, was used to amplify TCR beta CDR3 regions. Researchers ran a first-round RT-PCR on the TCR CDR3 using the HTBI primer set. TCRdb reprocessed the multiplex PCR reads via MiXCR and lists one record per CDR3 protein. Found here are about 480,000 distinct CDR3 sequences, under 15% of them singletons; the top ten hold over 15%. Sequencing was done on a sample of blood. The sequence was collected from a woman under 30 with Graves' hyperthyroidism.

CDR3 loop: CASTAGTGELFF. CDR3 sequence (DNA): TGTGCCAGCACAGCGGGCACCGGGGAGCTGTTTTTT. V is TRBV2 and J is TRBJ2-2, with TRBD2 as a possible D gene (6 bases). Per the germline V gene, CDR1 is SNHLY and CDR2 is FYNNEI. Trimming took 7 bases from V and 4 from J, leaving 7 bases between them. This CDR3 spans 12 amino acids.